This T cell receptor beta chain was found in a study of cytomegalovirus exposure and HLA in healthy donors. Regarding the study as a whole: Associated with cytomegalovirus, according to the listing, were 150 to 200 TCR beta chains. An observed cluster of highly shared sequence variants was recorded as a likely sequencing artifact. At a 0.05 false discovery rate, a later analysis found over 15,000 TCR beta sequences to be associated with HLA alleles.

The PCR made use of 60 Vbeta and 13 Jbeta primers. Only in-frame clones appear in the TCRdb table, and some are missing; sequencing was by immunoSEQ multiplex PCR. The sample holds 170,000 or so clones, around 80% seen once. Nominal health characterized the donors when sampled, though unrecorded immune exposures were likely. This clone was observed a few times. As yet, its antigen is unknown. The CDR3 has 16 amino acids. V was shortened by 2 bases and J by 5 bases, with 19 bases between the two germline ends. CDR1 and CDR2 (germline): MDHEN, SYDVKM. The genes are TRBV28 and TRBJ2-7; TRBD2 is a possible D gene (6 bases). Material: PBMCs. This TCR was sampled from a woman aged 25 to 39 in good health and CMV-seropositive. The CDR3 nucleotides read TGTGCCAGCAGTTTAGGGGTAAACGGGAGCCCCCACGAGCAGTACTTC. This translates into CASSLGVNGSPHEQYF.